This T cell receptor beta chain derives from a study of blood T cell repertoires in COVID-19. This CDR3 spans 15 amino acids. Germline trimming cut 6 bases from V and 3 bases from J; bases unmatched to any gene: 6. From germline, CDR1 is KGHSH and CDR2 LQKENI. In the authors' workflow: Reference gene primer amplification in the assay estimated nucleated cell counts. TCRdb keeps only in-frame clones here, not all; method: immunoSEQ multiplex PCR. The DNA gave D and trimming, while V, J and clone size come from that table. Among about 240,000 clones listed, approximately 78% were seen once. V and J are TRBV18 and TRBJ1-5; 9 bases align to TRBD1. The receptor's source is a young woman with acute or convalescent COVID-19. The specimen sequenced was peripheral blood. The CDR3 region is CASSIGTGNNQPQHF. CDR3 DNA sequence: TGTGCCAGCTCCATAGGGACAGGGAACAATCAGCCCCAGCATTTT.